These 23 T cell receptor beta chains share one sample of origin, sequenced in a study of blood T cell repertoires in COVID-19. Profiling relied on immunoSEQ multiplex PCR, and the TCRdb table lists in-frame clones only, not all of them. The sample has a few hundred thousand clones, almost 90% seen once. The sample was PBMCs or T cells enriched from blood (not recorded which). The source is a young woman with acute COVID-19.

The gene calls are TRBV4-1 and TRBJ2-1; 12 bases line up with TRBD2. This CDR3 is built from 16 residues. V dropped 4 bases and J dropped 4; count of bases not matched to a gene: 5. CDR1 and CDR2 (germline): MGHRA, YSYEKL. CDR3 residues: CASSRGLAGNYNEQFF. CDR3 DNA: TGCGCCAGCAGCCGCGGACTAGCGGGGAATTACAATGAGCAGTTCTTC.

This chain connects TRBV7-2 to TRBJ2-1, with 7 positions matching TRBD2. V lost 6 bases and J lost 10; bases outside the gene matches: 12. The germline gives CDR1 SGHTA, CDR2 FQGNSA. CDR3 length: 14 amino acids. CDR3 region: CASRSMTSLTEQFF. The CDR3 DNA reads TGTGCCAGCAGATCCATGACTAGCCTGACCGAGCAGTTCTTC. Filled out from reference TRBV7-2 and TRBJ2-1, the complete variable domain reads GAGVSQSPSNKVTEKGKDVELRCDPISGHTALYWYRQSLGQGLEFLIYFQGNSAPDKSGLPSDRFSAERTGGSVSTLTIQRTQQEDSAVYLCASRSMTSLTEQFFGPGTRLTVL.

The V gene is TRBV9, the J gene TRBJ2-2; D possibly corresponds to TRBD1 (6 bases). The CDR3 runs 15 residues. Trimming removed 0 bases from V and 5 bases from J, with 11 bases in between. Germline CDR1 and CDR2: SGDLS and YYNGEE. The CDR3: CASSVERGWTGELFF. CDR3 bases: TGTGCCAGCAGCGTAGAAAGGGGGTGGACCGGGGAGCTGTTTTTT.

The count of this clone is one. This sequence joins TRBV9 and TRBJ1-4, with TRBD1 matching over 9 bases. This CDR3 has 16 residues. Trimming cost V 3 bases and J 6 bases; bases outside gene matches: 9. CDR1 and CDR2 (germline): SGDLS, YYNGEE. DNA of the CDR3: TGTGCCAGCAGCGCGGAACCCGGGACAGGGCATGAAAAACTGTTTTTT. Its protein is CASSAEPGTGHEKLFF.

This chain uses TRBV7-9 with TRBJ2-3, with 7 bases aligning to TRBD2. The CDR3 has 15 amino acids. The V gene's germline CDR1 is SEHNR and CDR2 FQNEAQ (reference sequence). J lost 2 bases, V lost 3 bases, and 5 bases had no gene match. CDR3 region: CASSLGGSPTDTQYF. For the CDR3, the DNA is TGTGCCAGCAGCTTGGGAGGGAGCCCCACAGATACGCAGTATTTT.

The chain recombines TRBV29-1 with TRBJ1-2; 8 positions agree with TRBD1. CDR1 SQVTM and CDR2 ANQGSEA come from the germline V gene. The CDR3 has 14 amino acids. J was trimmed by 3 bases and V by 7 bases; bases with no gene match: 10. The CDR3 protein is CSAGQGSPYYGYTF. CDR3 coding DNA: TGCAGCGCTGGACAGGGTTCCCCCTACTATGGCTACACCTTC.

The chain combines TRBV18 with TRBJ2-2, with unresolved D. The V end was cut by 1 base, the J end by 1 base, with 7 bases between. This CDR3 has 15 amino acids. Germline V CDR1 and CDR2: KGHSH, LQKENI. The CDR3 protein is CASSPLQENTGELFF. Here the CDR3 DNA reads TGTGCCAGCTCACCACTCCAGGAGAACACCGGGGAGCTGTTTTTT.

CDR3 amino acids: CASSPKSSYEQYF. In DNA, the CDR3 is TGTGCCAGCTCACCAAAGAGCTCCTACGAGCAGTACTTC. The chain recombines TRBV18 with TRBJ2-7; D gene ambiguous. The CDR3 has 13 residues. In germline, CDR1 is KGHSH, CDR2 LQKENI. V was shortened by 2 bases and J by 0 bases, with 5 bases between the two germline ends.

The chain employs TRBV15 and TRBJ1-5; D call uncertain. V dropped 5 bases and J dropped 0 bases, with 14 bases sitting between them. This CDR3 spans 16 amino acids. Germline CDR1 reads LNHNV; CDR2 reads YYDKDF (reference sequence). DNA of the CDR3: TGTGCCACCAGCGAAGAGGGATCAAGTAGCAATCAGCCCCAGCATTTT. Its translation is CATSEEGSSSNQPQHF.

The chain is built from TRBV19 and TRBJ1-5; D is uncertain. Germline V gene data show CDR1 as LNHDA and CDR2 as SQIVND (reference sequence). Trimming pared 4 bases from V and 4 bases from J, leaving 8 bases between. This CDR3 comprises 13 residues. This CDR3 is CASSRAINQPQHF. The CDR3 nucleotides are TGTGCCAGTAGTAGGGCGATTAATCAGCCCCAGCATTTT.

This clone was seen a handful of times. The chain has TRBV30 and TRBJ1-2, with TRBD1 matching 8 bases. V lost 1 base to trimming and J lost 4 bases; unmatched junction nucleotides: 5. The V gene's germline CDR1 is GTSNPN and CDR2 SVGIG (reference sequence). CDR3 length: 14 amino acids. The chain's CDR3 is CAWSGDRRAYGYTF. DNA of the CDR3: TGTGCCTGGAGTGGGGACAGGAGAGCCTATGGCTACACCTTC.

The rearrangement uses TRBV28 and TRBJ1-5; D uncertain. The CDR3 totals 18 residues. The germline V gene has CDR1 MDHEN and CDR2 SYDVKM. Trimming cost V 7 bases and J 0 bases, with 22 bases left between them. CDR3: CASTIGVEAVNSNQPQHF. The CDR3 DNA reads TGTGCCAGCACCATCGGTGTGGAGGCGGTCAATAGCAATCAGCCCCAGCATTTT.

The V and J genes are TRBV11-1 and TRBJ1-1; D gene unclear. CDR3 length: 16 amino acids. CDR1 and CDR2 from the germline V gene are SGHAT and FQDESV (reference sequence). Trimming stripped 3 bases from V and 1 base from J, with 15 bases between. The chain's CDR3 is CASSFGAGVGNTEAFF. The CDR3 coding sequence is TGTGCCAGCAGCTTTGGTGCCGGGGTTGGGAACACTGAAGCTTTCTTT.

In this sample, this clone turned up a few times. This rearrangement joins TRBV28 to TRBJ2-1, with D uncertain. CDR3 length: 13 residues. Germline V gene sequence: CDR1 MDHEN, CDR2 SYDVKM. V dropped 3 bases and J dropped 5 bases, with 8 bases sitting between them. CDR3 protein: CASSLIIDNEQFF. The CDR3, as DNA: TGTGCCAGCAGTTTGATCATAGACAATGAGCAGTTCTTC.

The chain carries TRBV28 and TRBJ2-7, with D perhaps matching TRBD2 (5 bases). The CDR3 is made up of 14 amino acids. V lost 4 bases, J lost 5 bases, and 15 bases lay in between. The germline CDR1 and CDR2 sequences are MDHEN and SYDVKM. Here the CDR3 DNA reads TGTGCCAGCAGTTCCGCGGACGGGAACCACGAGCAGTACTTC. This codes for CASSSADGNHEQYF. The whole variable domain, remainder taken from reference TRBV28 and TRBJ2-7, is DVKVTQSSRYLVKRTGEKVFLECVQDMDHENMFWYRQDPGLGLRLIYFSYDVKMKEKGDIPEGYSVSREKKERFSLILESASTNQTSMYLCASSSADGNHEQYFGPGTRLTVT.

The chain employs TRBV7-9 and TRBJ2-7; D unclear. Trimming took 1 base from V and 1 from J, leaving 11 bases between them. Germline CDR1 and CDR2: SEHNR and FQNEAQ (reference sequence). This CDR3 contains 15 residues. This CDR3 reads CASSLVPSVSYEQYF. CDR3 nucleotides: TGTGCCAGCAGCTTAGTACCTAGTGTATCCTACGAGCAGTACTTC. Combining the CDR3 with reference TRBV7-9 and TRBJ2-7 gives the whole variable domain DTGVSQNPRHKITKRGQNVTFRCDPISEHNRLYWYRQTLGQGPEFLTYFQNEAQLEKSRLLSDRFSAERPKGSFSTLEIQRTEQGDSAMYLCASSLVPSVSYEQYFGPGTRLTVT.

The chain has TRBV27 and TRBJ2-3, with TRBD2 matching 9 bases. Germline CDR1 reads MNHEY; CDR2 reads SMNVEV (reference sequence). This CDR3 region has 16 residues. Losses at the gene ends were 2 bases for V and 2 bases for J; bases not matched to a gene: 5. The CDR3 is CASSLSSGSITDTQYF. For the CDR3, the DNA is TGTGCCAGCAGTTTAAGTAGCGGGAGTATCACAGATACGCAGTATTTT.

The genes are TRBV19 and TRBJ1-2; D gene ambiguous. The V gene lost 0 bases and the J gene lost 0 bases, with 11 bases spanning the gap. This CDR3 has 16 residues. Per the germline V gene, CDR1 is LNHDA and CDR2 is SQIVND (reference sequence). This CDR3 reads CASSIDPNPANYGYTF. Written as DNA, the CDR3 is TGTGCCAGTAGTATAGATCCGAATCCAGCTAACTATGGCTACACCTTC.

V and J are TRBV4-1 and TRBJ1-5, with a weak D call TRBD1 (5 bases). Trimming stripped 0 bases from V and 5 bases from J, with 26 bases between. Germline V gene lookup returns CDR1 MGHRA and CDR2 YSYEKL. This CDR3 has 20 residues. The CDR3 reads CASSQDGTQPLTDTYQPQHF. As DNA, the CDR3 is TGCGCCAGCAGCCAAGACGGGACTCAACCTTTAACGGACACCTATCAGCCCCAGCATTTT.

This sequence joins TRBV7-2 and TRBJ2-3; 9 nucleotides line up with TRBD2. This CDR3 has 16 residues. The ends lost 3 bases at V and 5 bases at J; junction bases unmatched: 9. Germline V lookup: CDR1 SGHTA, CDR2 FQGNSA. CDR3 DNA sequence: TGTGCCAGCAGCTTGCGGGGGGGCAGGGGGGAAGATACGCAGTATTTT. This sequence encodes CASSLRGGRGEDTQYF.

V is TRBV2 and J is TRBJ2-2; D unresolved. The CDR3 has 17 amino acids. Germline V CDR1 and CDR2: SNHLY, FYNNEI. Deletions cut 0 bases from V and 1 base from J, with 12 bases between. The CDR3 sequence: CASSEAQAPGNTGELFF. CDR3 nucleotides: TGTGCCAGCAGTGAAGCGCAGGCTCCCGGGAACACCGGGGAGCTGTTTTTT.

The chain is built from TRBV4-2 and TRBJ2-1; maybe TRBD2 (6 bases). Trimming removed 1 base at V and 0 bases at J, with 13 bases between. This CDR3 contains 17 residues. The V gene's germline CDR1 is LGHNA and CDR2 YNFKEQ. The CDR3 coding sequence is TGTGCCAGCAGCCAAGCCGATGCGGGAAACTCCTACAATGAGCAGTTCTTC. This sequence encodes CASSQADAGNSYNEQFF.

The chain recombines TRBV6-4 with TRBJ2-1; 9 bases map to TRBD2. CDR3 size: 17 residues. J lost 7 bases, V lost 5 bases, and 15 bases had no gene match. CDR1 MRHNA and CDR2 SNTAGT come from the germline V gene. CDR3 sequence (DNA): TGTGCCAGCAGTATAATAGCGGGAGAGGGGATAGGGAATGAGCAGTTCTTC. Its protein product is CASSIIAGEGIGNEQFF.